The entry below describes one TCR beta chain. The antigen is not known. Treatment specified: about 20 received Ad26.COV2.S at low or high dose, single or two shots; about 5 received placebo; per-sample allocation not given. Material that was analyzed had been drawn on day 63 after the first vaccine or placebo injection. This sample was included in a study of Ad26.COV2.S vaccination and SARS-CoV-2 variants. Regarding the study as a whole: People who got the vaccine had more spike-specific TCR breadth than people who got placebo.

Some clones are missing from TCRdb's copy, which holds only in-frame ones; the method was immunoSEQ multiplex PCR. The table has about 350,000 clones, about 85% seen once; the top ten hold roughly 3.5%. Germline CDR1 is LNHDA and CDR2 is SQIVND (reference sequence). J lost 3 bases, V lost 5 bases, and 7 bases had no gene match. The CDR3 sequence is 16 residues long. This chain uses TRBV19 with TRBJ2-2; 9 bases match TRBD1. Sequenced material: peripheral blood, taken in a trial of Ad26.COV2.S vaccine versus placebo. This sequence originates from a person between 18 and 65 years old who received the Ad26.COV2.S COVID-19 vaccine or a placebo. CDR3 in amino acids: CASSAQGAGDTGELFF. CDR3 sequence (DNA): TGTGCCAGTAGTGCACAGGGGGCCGGAGACACCGGGGAGCTGTTTTTT.